The TCR beta chain described here comes from a study of OX40 agonist ivuxolimab in advanced cancers. Study-level information: Dose-escalation patients were diagnosed with hepatocellular carcinoma, melanoma, renal cell cancer or head and neck cancer. Points from the study as a whole: CD4+ and CD8+ blood T cells expanded clonally by week 6 at 0.1 to 3.0 mg/kg.

The germline gives CDR1 KGHSH, CDR2 LQKENI. The CDR3 length is 14 residues. Trimming removed 4 bases from V and 1 base from J, with 10 bases in between. A note on this clone: The antigen remains undetermined.

Sequenced by immunoSEQ multiplex PCR; TCRdb stores in-frame clones only, minus some. The data contain tens of thousands of clones, just under 90% of them singletons. The chain recombines TRBV18 with TRBJ1-1; D gene uncertain. This specimen consisted of CD4+ or CD8+ T cells sorted from blood, obtained in a trial of the OX40 agonist ivuxolimab. The clonotype was recovered from an adult with an advanced solid tumor such as melanoma, head and neck, liver or kidney cancer. The CDR3 DNA reads as TGTGCCAGCTCACGAGAGGGAGGGAACACTGAAGCTTTCTTT. Its protein is CASSREGGNTEAFF.